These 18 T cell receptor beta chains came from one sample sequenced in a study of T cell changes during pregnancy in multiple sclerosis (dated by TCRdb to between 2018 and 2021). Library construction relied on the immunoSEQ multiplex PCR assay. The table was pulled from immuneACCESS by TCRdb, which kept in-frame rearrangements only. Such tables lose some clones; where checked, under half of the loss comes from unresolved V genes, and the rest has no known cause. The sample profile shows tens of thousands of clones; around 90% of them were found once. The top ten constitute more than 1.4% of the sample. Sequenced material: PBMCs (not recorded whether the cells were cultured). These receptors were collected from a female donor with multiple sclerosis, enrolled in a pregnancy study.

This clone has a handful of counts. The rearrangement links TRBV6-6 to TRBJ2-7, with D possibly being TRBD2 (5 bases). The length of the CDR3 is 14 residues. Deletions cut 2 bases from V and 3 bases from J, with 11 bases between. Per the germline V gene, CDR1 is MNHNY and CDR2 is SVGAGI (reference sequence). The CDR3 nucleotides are TGTGCCAGCAGTTACAATTACCGGGGCTACGAGCAGTACTTC. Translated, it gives CASSYNYRGYEQYF.

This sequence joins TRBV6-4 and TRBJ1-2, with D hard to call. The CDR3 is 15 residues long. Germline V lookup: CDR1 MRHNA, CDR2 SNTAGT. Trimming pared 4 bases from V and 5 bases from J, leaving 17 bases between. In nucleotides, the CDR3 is TGTGCCAGCAGTGCGTGGGCGGGGAACACATATGGCTACACCTTC. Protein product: CASSAWAGNTYGYTF.

The CDR3 here is CASSRQGTNTGELFF. In DNA form, the CDR3 reads TGCGCCAGCAGTAGACAGGGGACGAACACCGGGGAGCTGTTTTTT. V gene TRBV10-1 combines with J gene TRBJ2-2; TRBD1 matches 8 bases. V dropped 5 bases and J dropped 0; count of bases not matched to a gene: 2. Germline V gene lookup returns CDR1 WNHNN and CDR2 SYGVQD (reference sequence). The CDR3 runs to 15 residues.

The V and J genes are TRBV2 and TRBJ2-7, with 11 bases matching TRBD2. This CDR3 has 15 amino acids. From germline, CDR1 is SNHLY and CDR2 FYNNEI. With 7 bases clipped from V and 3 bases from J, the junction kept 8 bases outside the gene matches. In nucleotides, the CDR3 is TGTGCCAGCACTTCCCAGACTAGCGGGATCTACGAGCAGTACTTC. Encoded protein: CASTSQTSGIYEQYF.

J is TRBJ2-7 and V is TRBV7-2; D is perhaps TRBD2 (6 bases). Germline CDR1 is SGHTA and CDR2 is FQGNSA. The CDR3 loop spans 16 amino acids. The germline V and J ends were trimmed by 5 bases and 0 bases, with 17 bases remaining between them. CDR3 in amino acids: CASSARGVGSSYEQYF. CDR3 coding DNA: TGTGCCAGCAGCGCCCGCGGTGTCGGGAGCTCCTACGAGCAGTACTTC.

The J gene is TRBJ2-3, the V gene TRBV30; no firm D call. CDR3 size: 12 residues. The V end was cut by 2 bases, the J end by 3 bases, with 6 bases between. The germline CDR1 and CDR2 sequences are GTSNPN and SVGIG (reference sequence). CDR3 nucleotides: TGTGCCTGGAGTAGCGTGACAGATACGCAGTATTTT. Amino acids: CAWSSVTDTQYF.

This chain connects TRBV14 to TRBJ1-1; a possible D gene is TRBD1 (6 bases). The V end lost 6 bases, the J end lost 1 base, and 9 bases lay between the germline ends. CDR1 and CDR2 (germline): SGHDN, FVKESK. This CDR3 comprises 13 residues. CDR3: CASSRQENTEAFF. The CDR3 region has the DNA TGTGCCAGCAGTAGACAGGAGAACACTGAAGCTTTCTTT.

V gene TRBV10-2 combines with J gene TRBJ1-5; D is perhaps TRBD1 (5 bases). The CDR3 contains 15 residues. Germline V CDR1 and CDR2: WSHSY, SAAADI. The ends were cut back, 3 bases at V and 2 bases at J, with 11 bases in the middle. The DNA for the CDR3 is TGCGCCAGCAGTGACCCAGGGACCGGCAATCAGCCCCAGCATTTT. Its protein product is CASSDPGTGNQPQHF.

CDR3 sequence reads: CASSDYGRTDTQYF. DNA for the CDR3: TGTGCCAGCAGTGATTACGGGCGCACAGATACGCAGTATTTT. The chain uses TRBV6-1 and TRBJ2-3, with D unresolved. The germline V gene has CDR1 MNHNS and CDR2 SASEGT. The CDR3 totals 14 residues. V lost 3 bases to trimming and J lost 1 base, with 8 bases between them.

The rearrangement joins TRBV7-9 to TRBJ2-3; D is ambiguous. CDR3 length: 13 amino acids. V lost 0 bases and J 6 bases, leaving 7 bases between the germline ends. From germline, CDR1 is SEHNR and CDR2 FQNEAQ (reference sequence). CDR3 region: CASSLATPDTQYF. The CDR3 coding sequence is TGTGCCAGCAGCTTAGCGACGCCTGATACGCAGTATTTT.

The DNA for the CDR3 is TGTGCCAGCAGCTTAGTGGGAGGGGATGCGACCCAGTACTTC. Its protein product is CASSLVGGDATQYF. The chain combines TRBV11-2 with TRBJ2-5; 7 bases match TRBD2. The CDR3 consists of 14 residues. Germline CDR1 is SGHAT and CDR2 is FQNNGV. Germline trimming cut 1 base from V and 7 bases from J; bases unmatched to any gene: 6.

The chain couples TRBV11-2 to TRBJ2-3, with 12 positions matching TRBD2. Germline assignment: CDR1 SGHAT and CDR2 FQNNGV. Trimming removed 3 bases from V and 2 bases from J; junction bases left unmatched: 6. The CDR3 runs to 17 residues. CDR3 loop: CASSFGGLAGATDTQYF. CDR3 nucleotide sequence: TGTGCCAGCAGCTTCGGGGGACTAGCGGGTGCCACAGATACGCAGTATTTT.

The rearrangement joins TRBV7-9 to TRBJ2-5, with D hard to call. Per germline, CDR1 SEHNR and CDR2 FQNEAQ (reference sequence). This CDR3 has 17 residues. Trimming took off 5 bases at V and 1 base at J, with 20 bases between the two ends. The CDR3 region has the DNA TGTGCCAGCAGCCTACTAATGAAGTCGACGGCCCAAGAGACCCAGTACTTC. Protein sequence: CASSLLMKSTAQETQYF.

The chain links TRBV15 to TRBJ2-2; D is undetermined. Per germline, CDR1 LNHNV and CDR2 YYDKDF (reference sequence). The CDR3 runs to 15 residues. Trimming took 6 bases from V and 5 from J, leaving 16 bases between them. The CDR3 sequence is CATSPGQPRTGELFF. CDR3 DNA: TGTGCCACCAGTCCCGGGCAGCCGAGGACCGGGGAGCTGTTTTTT.

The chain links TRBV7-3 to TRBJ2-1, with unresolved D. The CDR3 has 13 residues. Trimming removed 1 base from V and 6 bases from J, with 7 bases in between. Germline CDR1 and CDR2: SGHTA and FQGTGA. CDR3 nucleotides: TGTGCCAGCAGCTTAAACCGCGTCAATGAGCAGTTCTTC. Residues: CASSLNRVNEQFF.

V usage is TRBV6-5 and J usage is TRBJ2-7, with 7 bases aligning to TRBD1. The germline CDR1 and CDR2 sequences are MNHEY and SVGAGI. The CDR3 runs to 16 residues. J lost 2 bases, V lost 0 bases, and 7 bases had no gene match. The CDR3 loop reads CASSYSTGPRPYEQYF. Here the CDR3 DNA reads TGTGCCAGCAGTTACTCGACAGGGCCCAGGCCCTACGAGCAGTACTTC.

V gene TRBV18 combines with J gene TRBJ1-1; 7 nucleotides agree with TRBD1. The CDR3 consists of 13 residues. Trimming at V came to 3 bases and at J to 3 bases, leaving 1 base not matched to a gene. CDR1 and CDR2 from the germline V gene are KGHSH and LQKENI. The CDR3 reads CASSPRGDTEAFF. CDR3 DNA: TGTGCCAGCTCACCCAGGGGGGACACTGAAGCTTTCTTT.

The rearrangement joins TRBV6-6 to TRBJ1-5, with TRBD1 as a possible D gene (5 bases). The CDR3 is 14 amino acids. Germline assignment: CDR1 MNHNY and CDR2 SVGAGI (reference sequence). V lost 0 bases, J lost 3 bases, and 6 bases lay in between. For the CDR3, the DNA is TGTGCCAGCAGTTACTCGGGGGACAATCAGCCCCAGCATTTT. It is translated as CASSYSGDNQPQHF.